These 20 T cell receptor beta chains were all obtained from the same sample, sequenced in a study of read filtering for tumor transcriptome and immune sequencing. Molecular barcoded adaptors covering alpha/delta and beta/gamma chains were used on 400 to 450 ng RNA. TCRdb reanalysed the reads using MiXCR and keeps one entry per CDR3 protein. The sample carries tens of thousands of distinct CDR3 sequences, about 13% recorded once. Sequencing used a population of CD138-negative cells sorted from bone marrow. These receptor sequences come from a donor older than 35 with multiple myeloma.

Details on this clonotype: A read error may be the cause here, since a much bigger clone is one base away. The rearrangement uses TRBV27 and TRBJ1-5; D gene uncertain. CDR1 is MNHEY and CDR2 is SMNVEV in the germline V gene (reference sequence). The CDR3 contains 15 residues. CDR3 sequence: CASSLNLISNQPQQF. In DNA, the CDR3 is TGTGCCAGCAGTTTAAATCTGATTAGCAATCAGCCCCAGCAGTTT.

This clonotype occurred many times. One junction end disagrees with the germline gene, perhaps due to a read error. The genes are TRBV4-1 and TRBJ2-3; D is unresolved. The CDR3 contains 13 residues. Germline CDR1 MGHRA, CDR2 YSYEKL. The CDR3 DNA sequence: TGCGCCAGCAGCCAAGTAGGCACAAATACGCAGTATTTT. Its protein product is CASSQVGTNTQYF.

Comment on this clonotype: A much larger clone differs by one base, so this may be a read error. This chain's CDR3 is CDSRDRGGLYEQYF. CDR3 DNA sequence: TGTGACAGCAGAGACAGGGGGGGACTATACGAGCAGTACTTC. This rearrangement joins TRBV6-5 to TRBJ2-7, with 9 bases lining up with TRBD1. CDR1 and CDR2 (germline): MNHEY, SVGAGI. This CDR3 is built from 14 residues.

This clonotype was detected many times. CDR3 bases: TGTGCCAGCAGCCCCAAGAGGGGCCACGAGCAGTACTTC. The encoded protein is CASSPKRGHEQYF. The chain joins TRBV11-1 to TRBJ2-7; TRBD1 or TRBD2 may be the D gene (5 bases each). This CDR3 region has 13 residues. Germline assignment: CDR1 SGHAT and CDR2 FQDESV (reference sequence). The germline V and J ends were trimmed by 5 bases and 5 bases, with 13 bases remaining between them.

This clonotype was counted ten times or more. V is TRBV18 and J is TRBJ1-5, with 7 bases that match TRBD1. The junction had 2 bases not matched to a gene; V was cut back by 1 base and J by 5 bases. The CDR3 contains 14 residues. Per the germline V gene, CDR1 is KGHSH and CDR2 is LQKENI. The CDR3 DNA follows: TGTGCCAGCTCACCACAGGGGGCTGATCAGCCCCAGCATTTT. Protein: CASSPQGADQPQHF.

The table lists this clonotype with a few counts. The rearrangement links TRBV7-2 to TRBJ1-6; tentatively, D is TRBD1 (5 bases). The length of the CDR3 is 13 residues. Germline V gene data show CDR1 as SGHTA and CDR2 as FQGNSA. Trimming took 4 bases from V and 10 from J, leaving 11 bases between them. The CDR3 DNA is TGTGCCAGCAGCTCTGGGGGAGAGTCACCCCTCCACTTT. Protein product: CASSSGGESPLHF. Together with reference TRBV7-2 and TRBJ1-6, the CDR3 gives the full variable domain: GAGVSQSPSNKVTEKGKDVELRCDPISGHTALYWYRQSLGQGLEFLIYFQGNSAPDKSGLPSDRFSAERTGGSVSTLTIQRTQQEDSAVYLCASSSGGESPLHFGNGTRLTVT.

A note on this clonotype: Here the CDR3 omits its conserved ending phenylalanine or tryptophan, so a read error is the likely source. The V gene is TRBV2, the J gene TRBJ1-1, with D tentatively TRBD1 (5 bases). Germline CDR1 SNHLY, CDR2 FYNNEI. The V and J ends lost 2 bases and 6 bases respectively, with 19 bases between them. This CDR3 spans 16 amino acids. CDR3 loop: CASSEPVGPKRAEAFL. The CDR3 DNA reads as TGTGCCAGCAGTGAACCCGTGGGGCCAAAACGGGCTGAAGCTTTCTTA.

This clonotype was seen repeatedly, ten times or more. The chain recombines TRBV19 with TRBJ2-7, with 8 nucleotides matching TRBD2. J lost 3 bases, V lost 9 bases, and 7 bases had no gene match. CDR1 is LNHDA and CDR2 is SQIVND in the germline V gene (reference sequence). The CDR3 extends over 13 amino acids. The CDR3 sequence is CASSREGFYEQYF. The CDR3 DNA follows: TGTGCCAGCAGCCGGGAGGGTTTCTACGAGCAGTACTTC.

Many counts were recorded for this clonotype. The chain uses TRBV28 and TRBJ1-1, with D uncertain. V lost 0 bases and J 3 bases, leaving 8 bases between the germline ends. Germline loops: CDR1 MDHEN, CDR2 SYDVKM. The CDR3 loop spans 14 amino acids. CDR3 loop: CASSLWGRDTEAFF. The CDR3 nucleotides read TGTGCCAGCAGTTTATGGGGTCGGGACACTGAAGCTTTCTTT.

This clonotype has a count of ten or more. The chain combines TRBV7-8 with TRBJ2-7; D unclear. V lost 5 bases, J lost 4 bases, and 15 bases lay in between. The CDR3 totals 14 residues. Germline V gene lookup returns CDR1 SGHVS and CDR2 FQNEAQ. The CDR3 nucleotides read TGTGCCAGCAGCCCTCAGAGGTTCGGGTACGAGCAGTACTTC. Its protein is CASSPQRFGYEQYF.

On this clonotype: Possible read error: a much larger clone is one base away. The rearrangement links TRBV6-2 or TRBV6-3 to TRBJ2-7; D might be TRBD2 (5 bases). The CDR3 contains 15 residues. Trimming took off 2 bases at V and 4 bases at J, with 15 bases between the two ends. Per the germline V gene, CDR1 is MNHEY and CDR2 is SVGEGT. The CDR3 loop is CASSYRTGGLYEQYF. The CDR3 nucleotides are TGTGCCAGCAGTTACCGGACTGGCGGACTTTACGAGCAGTACTTC.

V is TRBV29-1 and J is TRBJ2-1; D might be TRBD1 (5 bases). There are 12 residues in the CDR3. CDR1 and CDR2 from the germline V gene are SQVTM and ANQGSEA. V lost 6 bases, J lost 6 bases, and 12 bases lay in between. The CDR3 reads CSVADRANEQFF. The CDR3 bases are TGCAGCGTCGCTGACAGAGCCAATGAGCAGTTCTTC.

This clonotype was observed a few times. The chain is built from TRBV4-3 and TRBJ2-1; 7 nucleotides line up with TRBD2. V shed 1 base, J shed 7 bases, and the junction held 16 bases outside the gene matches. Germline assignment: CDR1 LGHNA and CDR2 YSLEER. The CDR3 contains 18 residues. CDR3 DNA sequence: TGCGCCAGCAGCCAAGTAATGAGCGGGGAGGGCCGCTGGAATGAGCAGTTCTTC. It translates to CASSQVMSGEGRWNEQFF.

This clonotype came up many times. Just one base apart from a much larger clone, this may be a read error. The DNA for the CDR3 is TGTGCCAGCAGCTCTAGAGCGGACTTCTACAATGGGCAGTTCTTC. This codes for CASSSRADFYNGQFF. The chain employs TRBV7-2 and TRBJ2-1; a possible D gene is TRBD2 (5 bases). Germline CDR1 reads SGHTA; CDR2 reads FQGNSA. This CDR3 is built from 15 residues.

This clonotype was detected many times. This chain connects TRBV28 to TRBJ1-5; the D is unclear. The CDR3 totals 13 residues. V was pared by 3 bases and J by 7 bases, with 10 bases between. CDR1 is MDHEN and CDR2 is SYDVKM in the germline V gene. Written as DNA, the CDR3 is TGTGCCAGCAGTTTGGGGATGGTGCAGCCCCAGCATTTT. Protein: CASSLGMVQPQHF.

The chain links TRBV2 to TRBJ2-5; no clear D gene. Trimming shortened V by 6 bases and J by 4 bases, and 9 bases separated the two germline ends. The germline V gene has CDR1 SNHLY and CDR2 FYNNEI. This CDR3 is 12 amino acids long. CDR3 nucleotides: TGTGCCAGCAGGACTGACACAGAGACCCAGTACTTC. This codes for CASRTDTETQYF. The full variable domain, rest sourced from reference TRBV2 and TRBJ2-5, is EPEVTQTPSHQVTQMGQEVILRCVPISNHLYFYWYRQILGQKVEFLVSFYNNEISEKSEIFDDQFSVERPDGSNFTLKIRSTKLEDSAMYFCASRTDTETQYFGPGTRLLVL.

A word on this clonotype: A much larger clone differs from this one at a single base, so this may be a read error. CDR3 nucleotides: TGTGCCAGCAGCCAAGCGGTTCGGGCTGGGGATACGCAGTATTTT. The encoded protein is CASSQAVRAGDTQYF. The chain employs TRBV3-1 and TRBJ2-3; D unresolved. V was cut by 1 base and J by 6 bases, with 14 bases left in between. Germline CDR1 is LGHDT and CDR2 is YNNKEL (reference sequence). This CDR3 contains 15 residues.

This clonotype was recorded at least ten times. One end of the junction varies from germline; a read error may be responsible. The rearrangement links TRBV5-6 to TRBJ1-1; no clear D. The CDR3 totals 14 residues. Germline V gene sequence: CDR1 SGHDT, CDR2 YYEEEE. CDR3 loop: CVSSLEVSNTEAFF. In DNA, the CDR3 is TGTGTCAGCAGCTTGGAGGTCTCGAACACTGAAGCTTTCTTT.

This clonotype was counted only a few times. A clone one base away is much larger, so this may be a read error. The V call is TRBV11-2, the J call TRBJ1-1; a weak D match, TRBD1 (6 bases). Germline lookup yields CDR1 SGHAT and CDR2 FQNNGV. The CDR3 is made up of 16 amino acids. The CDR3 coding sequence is TGTGCCAGCTGCTTAGATGGAGGGGGGGTCGGCACTGAAGCTTTCTTT. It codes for CASCLDGGGVGTEAFF.

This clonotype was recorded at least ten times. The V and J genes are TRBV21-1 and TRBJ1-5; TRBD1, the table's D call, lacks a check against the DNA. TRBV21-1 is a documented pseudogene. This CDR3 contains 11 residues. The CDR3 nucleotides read TGTGCCAGGAGAGGGGTGCAGCCCCAGCATTTT. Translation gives CARRGVQPQHF.